The sequence of this T cell receptor beta chain was determined in a study of T cells in Graves' hyperthyroidism and ophthalmopathy. General observations from the study: Blood also held most thyroid clonotypes expanded beyond 0.001.

As for this clonotype: Its antigen is not identified. A read error may explain this, as a much larger clone is one base away.

Together with thyroid ultrasound, orbital computed tomography, serum thyroxine and TRAb, clinical symptoms were used for diagnoses. Each 10 ml fresh peripheral blood draw supplied the PBMCs. The CDR3 totals 16 residues. Germline V gene data show CDR1 as MNHNS and CDR2 as SASEGT. There were TCR beta CDR3 regions amplified from RNA transcripts. The HTBI primer set drove a first-round RT-PCR of the TCR CDR3. Using its own MiXCR run on the multiplex PCR reads, TCRdb lists one record per CDR3 protein. The sample lists about 740,000 distinct CDR3 sequences, 12% to 15% occurring once. Sequencing was performed on blood. This TCR came from a woman aged 18 to 35 with Graves' hyperthyroidism. V usage is TRBV6-1 and J usage is TRBJ2-2, with TRBD2 matching over 9 bases. The CDR3 region is CASTSWEAGGTGELLF. The CDR3 DNA reads TGTGCCAGCACCTCCTGGGAGGCGGGAGGGACCGGGGAGCTGCTTTTT.